One and the same sample provided the 16 T cell receptor beta chains below, sequenced in a study of blood T cell repertoires in COVID-19. Sequencing used immunoSEQ multiplex PCR; TCRdb keeps in-frame clones, though not all of them. The repertoire includes about 240,000 clones, around 90% of them detected once, and around 7.8% sits in the top ten. Sequencing was performed on peripheral blood. Source of these receptors: a man in his sixties who had recovered from COVID-19.

The J gene is TRBJ2-5, the V gene TRBV7-6, with TRBD2 matching 13 bases. J was trimmed by 7 bases and V by 5 bases; bases with no gene match: 16. Germline values: CDR1 SGHVS, CDR2 FNYEAQ. CDR3 length: 18 amino acids. The CDR3: CASSPTSGGPSTFTTQYF. The DNA for the CDR3 is TGTGCCAGCAGCCCGACTAGCGGGGGGCCCTCTACCTTTACGACCCAGTACTTC.

This clone was counted once. The chain recombines TRBV18 with TRBJ1-3; D is undetermined. With 2 bases removed from V and 0 bases from J, the gap between germline ends came to 11 bases. This CDR3 is built from 16 residues. Germline CDR1 is KGHSH and CDR2 is LQKENI. This CDR3 reads CASSPDDTNSGNTIYF. In DNA form, the CDR3 reads TGTGCCAGCTCACCAGATGACACAAACTCTGGAAACACCATATATTTT.

The chain combines TRBV6-5 with TRBJ1-4, with D hard to call. The germline gives CDR1 MNHEY, CDR2 SVGAGI. The length of the CDR3 is 13 residues. Trimming shortened V by 6 bases and J by 6 bases, and 11 bases separated the two germline ends. The CDR3 reads CASRRRRDEKLFF. In DNA, the CDR3 is TGTGCCAGCAGGAGGAGGAGAGATGAAAAACTGTTTTTT.

The chain uses TRBV5-1 and TRBJ2-2; 8 nucleotides match TRBD1. The CDR3 runs 18 residues. Per germline, CDR1 SGHRS and CDR2 YFSETQ. The J segment lost 1 base and the V segment lost 0 bases, leaving 8 bases of the junction unmatched. CDR3 loop: CASSLAGGRGRNTGELFF. CDR3 bases: TGCGCCAGCAGCTTGGCCGGGGGCAGGGGGCGGAACACCGGGGAGCTGTTTTTT.

The J gene is TRBJ2-1, the V gene TRBV30; TRBD1 aligns across 8 bases. CDR3 length equals 12 residues. V lost 7 bases, J lost 6 bases, and 5 bases stayed unmatched. The germline CDR1 and CDR2 sequences are GTSNPN and SVGIG (reference sequence). In nucleotides, the CDR3 is TGTGCCTCCATCACAGGGGGCAATGAGCAGTTCTTC. This translates into CASITGGNEQFF.

The chain is built from TRBV5-1 and TRBJ2-7; 7 bases are a match to TRBD1. With V trimmed by 3 bases and J by 4 bases, 10 bases remained unmatched. The germline CDR1 and CDR2 sequences are SGHRS and YFSETQ. This CDR3 region has 15 residues. Written as DNA, the CDR3 is TGCGCCAGCAGCTCACCACAGGGGATCCTATACGAGCAGTACGTC. This gives the protein CASSSPQGILYEQYV.

This rearrangement joins TRBV5-4 to TRBJ2-1; tentatively, D is TRBD2 (7 bases). Germline V gene sequence: CDR1 SGHNT, CDR2 YYREEE (reference sequence). This CDR3 is 17 amino acids long. Trimming stripped 3 bases from V and 2 bases from J, with 18 bases between. CDR3 DNA sequence: TGTGCCAGCAGCTGGTCCGGTGGCGGGGGCCCCTACAATGAGCAGTTCTTC. Protein: CASSWSGGGGPYNEQFF.

V is TRBV24-1 and J is TRBJ2-4; 11 nucleotides agree with TRBD1. Looked up from germline, CDR1 is KGHDR and CDR2 is SFDVKD. V lost 5 bases, J lost 5 bases, and 4 bases stayed unmatched. The CDR3 is 15 amino acids. The CDR3 loop is CATSGTGGEENIQYF. The CDR3 DNA reads as TGTGCCACCAGTGGGACAGGGGGCGAGGAAAACATTCAGTACTTC.

The J gene is TRBJ1-4, the V gene TRBV15; TRBD1 aligns across 8 bases. There are 14 residues in the CDR3. Germline CDR1 reads LNHNV; CDR2 reads YYDKDF (reference sequence). Trimming at V came to 1 base and at J to 6 bases, leaving 1 base not matched to a gene. CDR3 region: CATSRGRGHEKLFF. In nucleotides, the CDR3 is TGTGCCACCAGCAGAGGCAGGGGGCATGAAAAACTGTTTTTT.

This clone is a singleton in its sample. The V call is TRBV9, the J call TRBJ2-3, with a possible D match to TRBD2 (7 bases). Germline CDR1 SGDLS, CDR2 YYNGEE. The CDR3 loop spans 16 amino acids. The V gene lost 0 bases and the J gene lost 1 base, with 12 bases spanning the gap. CDR3 in DNA: TGTGCCAGCAGCGTAGGGGCGGGGGCGCGCACAGATACGCAGTATTTT. Translation: CASSVGAGARTDTQYF.

The chain employs TRBV3-1 (or the pseudogene TRBV3-2) and TRBJ1-4, with D possibly being TRBD1 (5 bases). Germline V gene lookup returns CDR1 LGHDT and CDR2 YNNKEL (reference sequence). V gave up 0 bases and J gave up 7 bases, with 21 bases separating them. This CDR3 has 18 amino acids. This CDR3 is CASSQDRAGRALTEKLFF. The CDR3 DNA follows: TGTGCCAGCAGCCAAGATAGGGCAGGGAGGGCTCTTACTGAAAAACTGTTTTTT.

The rearrangement uses TRBV18 and TRBJ2-3, with TRBD1 matching over 8 bases. Germline V lookup: CDR1 KGHSH, CDR2 LQKENI. J was trimmed by 4 bases and V by 6 bases; bases with no gene match: 6. CDR3 length: 14 amino acids. This chain's CDR3 is CASSKTGAADTQYF. In DNA, the CDR3 is TGTGCCAGCTCTAAGACAGGGGCAGCAGATACGCAGTATTTT.

This rearrangement joins TRBV24-1 to TRBJ1-3, with 8 bases identical to TRBD1. The CDR3 covers 18 residues. From germline, CDR1 is KGHDR and CDR2 SFDVKD. V was pared by 0 bases and J by 2 bases, with 8 bases of the junction left unmatched. CDR3 protein: CATSDLRHRGNPGNTIYF. The DNA of the CDR3 is TGTGCCACCAGTGATTTGCGTCACAGGGGGAACCCTGGAAACACCATATATTTT.

This chain links TRBV6-5 with TRBJ2-5, with a possible D match to TRBD1 (5 bases). The CDR3 runs to 14 residues. Trimming shortened V by 2 bases and J by 1 base, and 8 bases separated the two germline ends. Germline lookup yields CDR1 MNHEY and CDR2 SVGAGI. As DNA, the CDR3 is TGTGCCAGCAGTTACGGGGCGACCCAAGAGACCCAGTACTTC. Encoded protein: CASSYGATQETQYF.

The rearrangement links TRBV3-1 (or the pseudogene TRBV3-2) to TRBJ1-4; 8 positions match TRBD1. CDR1 is LGHDT and CDR2 is YNNKEL in the germline V gene (reference sequence). The V segment lost 4 bases and the J segment 12 bases; nucleotides outside the gene matches: 4. This CDR3 spans 12 amino acids. CDR3: CASSPNRGELFF. CDR3 DNA sequence: TGTGCCAGCAGCCCAAACAGGGGGGAACTGTTTTTT.

This clone was found a few times. V gene TRBV6-5 combines with J gene TRBJ1-1; D not certain. This CDR3 spans 13 amino acids. Germline assignment: CDR1 MNHEY and CDR2 SVGAGI. V was cut by 2 bases and J by 3 bases, with 7 bases left in between. CDR3 region: CASSYERYTEAFF. DNA of the CDR3: TGTGCCAGCAGTTACGAACGGTACACTGAAGCTTTCTTT.